The clone carrying this TCR beta chain was found a few times. There are 18 residues in the CDR3. V trimming: 3 bases; J trimming: 0 bases; junction bases outside the gene matches: 14. Germline V CDR1 and CDR2: MGHRA, YSYEKL. In TCRdb, the 5' RACE reads were re-called with MiXCR into one record per CDR3 protein. Of roughly 1,500,000 distinct CDR3 sequences in the sample, under 35% are singletons; the top ten hold 0.25% to 0.3%. These data come from a study of identical twins. The TCR was taken from a newborn girl in good health. Source material: cord blood. The chain employs TRBV4-1 and TRBJ2-7, with 7 positions matching TRBD1. CDR3: CASSHNLRTGLGSYEQYF. The CDR3 DNA is TGCGCCAGCAGCCATAACCTTCGGACAGGATTGGGCTCCTACGAGCAGTACTTC.